This T cell receptor beta chain was retrieved from a study of T cell responses to AZD1222 COVID-19 vaccine. Study-level information: Second-dose schedules of about 4 or about 12 weeks were combined.

The method was immunoSEQ multiplex PCR; TCRdb's version includes in-frame clones alone and lacks a portion of them. The data hold about 55,000 clones, with over 75% observed a single time. General observations from the study: The donors showed a predominance of white British ancestry and of females, with possible underestimation of clonal diversity.

This clone was detected a few times. Its antigen is unidentified. The receptor's source is an adult in good health. Specimen: peripheral blood, collected on day 0 of AZD1222 vaccination.

Written as DNA, the CDR3 is TGTGCCAGTAGTACACGATGGACCGTTCAAGCCCCTAATGAAAAACTGTTTTTT. It is translated as CASSTRWTVQAPNEKLFF. V usage is TRBV19 and J usage is TRBJ1-4, with D uncertain. The germline CDR1 and CDR2 sequences are LNHDA and SQIVND (reference sequence). Trimming pared 4 bases from V and 3 bases from J, leaving 21 bases between. The CDR3 runs to 18 residues.